This T cell receptor beta chain was retrieved from a study of regulatory T cells in long-lasting Graves disease. Overall study context: Freshly diagnosed Graves' patients had used antithyroid drugs for under 3 months.

The V gene's germline CDR1 is LGHDT and CDR2 YNNKEL (reference sequence). V trimming: 2 bases; J trimming: 4 bases; junction bases outside the gene matches: 4. This CDR3 spans 15 amino acids. Indicated time point: newly diagnosed GD, antithyroid drugs for less than 3 months. Researchers made the TCR library from RNA that was extracted from PBMCs. Patients all came to the study from an endocrinology department in Xi'an, China. This clonotype came up a few times. The authors built TCR beta libraries using iRepertoire HTBI primers and Arm-PCR of CDR3 regions. TCRdb re-analysed the multiplex PCR reads in MiXCR, keeping a single row per CDR3 protein. The sample has about 360,000 distinct CDR3 sequences, roughly 16% seen once. In addition, the sample was reused for a study of T cells in Graves' hyperthyroidism and ophthalmopathy. That paper adds: In making diagnoses, clinical symptoms, serum thyroxine and TRAb, thyroid ultrasound and orbital computed tomography were all used. During a first-round RT-PCR of the TCR CDR3, the HTBI primer set was used.

The sequences come from peripheral blood mononuclear cells (PBMCs), collected at new diagnosis, from a patient treated with antithyroid drugs. The sequence was obtained from a woman between 18 and 29 years old with Graves disease. The rearrangement uses TRBV3-1 and TRBJ1-4; TRBD1 agrees at 7 bases. The DNA of the CDR3 is TGTGCCAGCAGCCAAAGGACAGGAGTTAATGAAAAACTGTTTTTT. Protein sequence: CASSQRTGVNEKLFF.